The 15 T cell receptor beta chains in this list originate from one sample, sequenced in a study of OX40 agonist ivuxolimab in advanced cancers. Sequenced by immunoSEQ multiplex PCR; TCRdb stores in-frame clones only, minus some. The table lists 55,000 to 65,000 clones, about nine tenths of them singletons. The source was CD4+ or CD8+ T cells sorted from blood, collected in a trial of the OX40 agonist ivuxolimab. The receptors shown here come from an adult with an advanced solid tumor such as melanoma, head and neck, liver or kidney cancer.

The CDR3 coding sequence is TGCAGCGCCGCCGGGCCCCAGTCCTACGAGCAGTACTTC. This encodes CSAAGPQSYEQYF. This sequence joins TRBV29-1 and TRBJ2-7; D unclear. The V gene lost 7 bases and the J gene lost 1 base, with 14 bases spanning the gap. Per germline, CDR1 SQVTM and CDR2 ANQGSEA. The CDR3 totals 13 residues.

The chain combines TRBV10-3 with TRBJ2-5, with no clear D. This CDR3 has 12 residues. V was trimmed by 0 bases and J by 3 bases, leaving 2 bases between them. Germline loops: CDR1 ENHRY, CDR2 SYGVKD. CDR3 in DNA: TGTGCCATCAGTGAGTCGGAAGAGACCCAGTACTTC. This codes for CAISESEETQYF.

The chain carries TRBV5-1 and TRBJ2-2; 12 bases map to TRBD2. Looked up from germline, CDR1 is SGHRS and CDR2 is YFSETQ. J was trimmed by 5 bases and V by 1 base; bases with no gene match: 6. The CDR3 runs to 17 residues. The CDR3 sequence: CASSLLAGGPETGELFF. CDR3 coding DNA: TGCGCCAGCAGCTTGCTAGCGGGAGGGCCGGAAACCGGGGAGCTGTTTTTT.

The V call is TRBV10-3, the J call TRBJ1-1, with no clear D. Trimming removed 6 bases from V and 1 base from J, with 18 bases in between. The CDR3 is 16 residues long. Per the germline V gene, CDR1 is ENHRY and CDR2 is SYGVKD. Here the CDR3 reads CAISPSTAAKNTEAFF. The CDR3 coding sequence is TGTGCCATCAGCCCCTCGACGGCAGCTAAGAACACTGAAGCTTTCTTT.

This sequence joins TRBV28 and TRBJ2-1; 11 bases are shared with TRBD2. The length of the CDR3 is 14 residues. Germline V lookup: CDR1 MDHEN, CDR2 SYDVKM. The V and J ends lost 8 bases and 6 bases, in that order; junction bases with no gene match: 6. This CDR3 is CASGTSGSINEQFF. As DNA, the CDR3 is TGTGCCAGCGGCACTAGCGGGAGTATCAATGAGCAGTTCTTC.

This chain links TRBV27 with TRBJ2-3; 13 bases fit TRBD2. Germline CDR1 MNHEY, CDR2 SMNVEV (reference sequence). V lost 5 bases to trimming and J lost 5 bases; unmatched junction nucleotides: 7. The CDR3 totals 16 residues. CDR3 sequence: CASSRTSGRGVDTQYF. DNA of the CDR3: TGTGCCAGCAGTCGAACTAGCGGGAGGGGAGTAGATACGCAGTATTTT.

The CDR3 DNA reads TGTGCCAGCAGCTACCCGGGACGGGGAAACACCATATATTTT. It encodes CASSYPGRGNTIYF. V and J are TRBV7-2 and TRBJ1-3; tentatively, D is TRBD1 (5 bases). The CDR3 has 14 amino acids. From germline, CDR1 is SGHTA and CDR2 FQGNSA. V gave up 4 bases and J gave up 4 bases, with 11 bases separating them. The whole variable domain, filled in from reference TRBV7-2 and TRBJ1-3, reads GAGVSQSPSNKVTEKGKDVELRCDPISGHTALYWYRQSLGQGLEFLIYFQGNSAPDKSGLPSDRFSAERTGGSVSTLTIQRTQQEDSAVYLCASSYPGRGNTIYFGEGSWLTVV.

The chain couples TRBV27 to TRBJ2-1; 13 nucleotides match TRBD2. The germline gives CDR1 MNHEY, CDR2 SMNVEV (reference sequence). After removal of 6 bases from V and 7 bases from J, the junction contained 3 bases not matched to a gene. This CDR3 has 14 amino acids. The CDR3, as DNA: TGTGCCAGCAGCAAGACTAGCGGGAGGAATGAGCAGTTCTTC. Translation gives CASSKTSGRNEQFF.

This clone was found once. The chain carries TRBV27 and TRBJ2-7, with TRBD1 identical over 9 bases. Germline V gene data show CDR1 as MNHEY and CDR2 as SMNVEV (reference sequence). This CDR3 has 16 amino acids. V shed 3 bases and J 5 bases; nucleotides not matched to a gene: 11. CDR3 loop: CASSFEFPGQGDEQYF. The CDR3 nucleotides read TGTGCCAGCAGTTTCGAATTCCCGGGACAGGGCGACGAGCAGTACTTC.

A single count supports this clone. The chain links TRBV28 to TRBJ2-1, with 13 nucleotides matching TRBD2. Germline CDR1 MDHEN, CDR2 SYDVKM. The CDR3 runs 18 residues. Trimming took 5 bases from V and 5 from J; bases not matched to a gene: 12. The CDR3 DNA reads TGTGCCAGCAGTCCAACCGCTCCAACTAGCGGGAGGGACAATGAGCAGTTCTTC. Protein sequence: CASSPTAPTSGRDNEQFF.

The chain links TRBV7-9 to TRBJ2-5, with 11 bases lining up with TRBD2. The V and J ends lost 5 bases and 3 bases, in that order; junction bases with no gene match: 5. CDR3 length equals 15 residues. Germline CDR1 reads SEHNR; CDR2 reads FQNEAQ (reference sequence). This chain's CDR3 is CASSMGLADKETQYF. Here the CDR3 DNA reads TGTGCCAGCAGCATGGGACTAGCGGACAAAGAGACCCAGTACTTC.

A single count supports this clone. J is TRBJ1-2 and V is TRBV6-5; TRBD1 might be the D (6 bases). The V end lost 5 bases, the J end lost 4 bases, and 14 bases lay between the germline ends. CDR3 length equals 14 residues. Germline V gene lookup returns CDR1 MNHEY and CDR2 SVGAGI. The DNA for the CDR3 is TGTGCCAGCAGTCCTCAACAGGGTTCCTATGGCTACACCTTC. Translating it yields CASSPQQGSYGYTF.

This sequence joins TRBV7-2 and TRBJ2-3, with D unclear. Trimming removed 1 base at V and 1 base at J, with 6 bases between. Germline lookup yields CDR1 SGHTA and CDR2 FQGNSA. This CDR3 is built from 14 residues. This chain's CDR3 is CASSLEGGTDTQYF. CDR3 in DNA: TGTGCCAGCAGCTTAGAGGGCGGCACAGATACGCAGTATTTT.

This chain connects TRBV5-6 to TRBJ1-1; D unresolved. This CDR3 is 14 amino acids long. The V end was cut by 2 bases, the J end by 0 bases, with 8 bases between. Germline lookup yields CDR1 SGHDT and CDR2 YYEEEE. In DNA form, the CDR3 reads TGTGCCAGCAGCTTTGGGAGAATGAACACTGAAGCTTTCTTT. Translated, it gives CASSFGRMNTEAFF.

The chain recombines TRBV10-3 with TRBJ2-5; D is perhaps TRBD2 (6 bases). The germline V gene has CDR1 ENHRY and CDR2 SYGVKD. V was shortened by 3 bases and J by 5 bases, with 10 bases between the two germline ends. CDR3 size: 13 residues. CDR3 sequence (DNA): TGTGCCATCAGTGAAACTCGGGGGGAGACCCAGTACTTC. This gives the protein CAISETRGETQYF.